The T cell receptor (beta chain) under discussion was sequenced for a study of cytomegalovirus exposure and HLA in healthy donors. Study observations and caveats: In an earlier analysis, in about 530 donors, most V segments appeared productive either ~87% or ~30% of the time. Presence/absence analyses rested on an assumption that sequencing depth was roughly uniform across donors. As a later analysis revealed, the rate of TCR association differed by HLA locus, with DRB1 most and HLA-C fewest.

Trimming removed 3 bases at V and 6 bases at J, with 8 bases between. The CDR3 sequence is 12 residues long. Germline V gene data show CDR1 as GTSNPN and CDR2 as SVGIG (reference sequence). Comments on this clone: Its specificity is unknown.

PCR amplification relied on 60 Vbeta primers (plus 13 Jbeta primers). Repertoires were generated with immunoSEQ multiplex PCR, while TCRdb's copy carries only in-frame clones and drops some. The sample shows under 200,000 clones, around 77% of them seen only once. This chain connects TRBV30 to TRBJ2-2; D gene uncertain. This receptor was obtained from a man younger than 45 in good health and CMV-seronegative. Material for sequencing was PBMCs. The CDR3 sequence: CAWRKRSGELFF. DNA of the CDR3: TGTGCCTGGAGGAAGAGGTCCGGGGAGCTGTTTTTT.